This T cell receptor beta chain was found in a study of somatic mutations in cytotoxic T cells in rheumatoid arthritis. Study background: Certain T-cell populations stained with V beta antibodies were FACS-sorted to nearly 100% purity, and V beta1+ cells were TCRB-sequenced.

Assay: immunoSEQ multiplex PCR; the TCRdb copy retains only in-frame clones and omits some. Of around 15,000 clones in the sample, about four fifths are singletons; the top ten hold around 15%. The ends lost 6 bases at V and 4 bases at J; junction bases unmatched: 4. The CDR3 length is 13 residues. Per germline, CDR1 SGHAT and CDR2 FQNNGV. The source material was CD8+ T cells sorted from blood. This clonotype was sampled from a woman aged 50 to 60 with rheumatoid arthritis. This rearrangement joins TRBV11-2 to TRBJ2-3; TRBD2 matches at 7 bases. The CDR3: CASSHTSADTQYF. The CDR3 nucleotides are TGTGCCAGCAGTCACACTAGCGCAGATACGCAGTATTTT. The variable domain in full, completed from reference TRBV11-2 and TRBJ2-3, reads EAGVAQSPRYKIIEKRQSVAFWCNPISGHATLYWYQQILGQGPKLLIQFQNNGVVDDSQLPKDRFSAERLKGVDSTLKIQPAKLEDSAVYLCASSHTSADTQYFGPGTRLTVL.